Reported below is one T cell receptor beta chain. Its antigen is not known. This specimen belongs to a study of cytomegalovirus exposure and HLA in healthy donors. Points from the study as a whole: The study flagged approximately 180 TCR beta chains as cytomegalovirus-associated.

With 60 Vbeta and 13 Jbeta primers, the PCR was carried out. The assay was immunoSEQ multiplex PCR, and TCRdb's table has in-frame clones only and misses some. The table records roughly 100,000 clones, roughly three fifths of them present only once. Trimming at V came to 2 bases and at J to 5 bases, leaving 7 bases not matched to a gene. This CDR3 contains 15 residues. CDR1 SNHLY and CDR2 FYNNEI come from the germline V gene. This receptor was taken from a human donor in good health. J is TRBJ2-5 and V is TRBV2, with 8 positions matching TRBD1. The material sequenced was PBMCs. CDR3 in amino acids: CASSELGQESETQYF. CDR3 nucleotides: TGTGCCAGCAGTGAATTGGGACAGGAATCTGAGACCCAGTACTTC.